The 21 T cell receptor beta chains below come from one sample, sequenced in a study of OX40 agonist ivuxolimab in advanced cancers. The library relied on the immunoSEQ multiplex PCR assay. TCRdb took this table from immuneACCESS and kept in-frame rearrangements with V and J called. Such tables lack part of the clones; where checked against another copy, unresolved V genes explain under half of the gap, and the rest is unexplained. This sample gives around 100,000 clones in total; roughly nine tenths of them show up just once. Of the sample, roughly 0.33% is held by the ten largest clones. The input for sequencing was CD4+ or CD8+ T cells sorted from blood, taken in a trial of the OX40 agonist ivuxolimab. All receptors derive from an adult with an advanced solid tumor such as melanoma, head and neck, liver or kidney cancer.

The CDR3 spells CASGPTGREQFF. The CDR3 bases are TGTGCCAGCGGCCCCACGGGCCGCGAGCAGTTCTTC. The rearrangement joins TRBV28 to TRBJ2-1; D not resolved. V was pared by 8 bases and J by 10 bases, with 15 bases between. The CDR3 runs 12 residues. CDR1 is MDHEN, CDR2 SYDVKM, per germline.

The rearrangement links TRBV6-6 to TRBJ1-2, with unresolved D. The germline gives CDR1 MNHNY, CDR2 SVGAGI (reference sequence). The CDR3 extends over 11 amino acids. Trimming removed 6 bases from V and 4 bases from J, with 6 bases in between. The CDR3 coding sequence is TGTGCCAGCAGACTCACCTATGGCTACACCTTC. Residues: CASRLTYGYTF.

This clone was found many times. V usage is TRBV5-1 and J usage is TRBJ1-4; possible D gene TRBD1, 5 bases. Germline values: CDR1 SGHRS, CDR2 YFSETQ. The CDR3 spans 15 residues. V was pared by 1 base and J by 7 bases, with 14 bases between. The DNA of the CDR3 is TGCGCCAGCAGCTTGACAGCGAGAAGGGGTGAAAAACTGTTTTTT. It specifies CASSLTARRGEKLFF.

V is TRBV28 and J is TRBJ1-3; tentative D call: TRBD1 (5 bases). Germline V gene data show CDR1 as MDHEN and CDR2 as SYDVKM. The CDR3 is made up of 18 amino acids. V was pared by 3 bases and J by 4 bases, with 22 bases between. As DNA, the CDR3 is TGTGCCAGCAGTTTCGGGGGGAAGGGGTCTTTACAGGGAAACACCATATATTTT. Translated: CASSFGGKGSLQGNTIYF. The complete variable domain, with remaining parts taken from reference TRBV28 and TRBJ1-3, reads DVKVTQSSRYLVKRTGEKVFLECVQDMDHENMFWYRQDPGLGLRLIYFSYDVKMKEKGDIPEGYSVSREKKERFSLILESASTNQTSMYLCASSFGGKGSLQGNTIYFGEGSWLTVV.

J is TRBJ2-7 and V is TRBV7-6; TRBD1 might be the D (5 bases). V gave up 2 bases and J gave up 7 bases, with 12 bases separating them. In germline, CDR1 is SGHVS, CDR2 FNYEAQ. The CDR3 extends over 13 amino acids. For the CDR3, the DNA is TGTGCCAGCAGCTTAAATAGGCGACAGGAGCAGTACTTC. The encoded protein is CASSLNRRQEQYF.

V is TRBV28 and J is TRBJ2-5; 8 nucleotides match TRBD1. This CDR3 comprises 13 residues. Germline lookup yields CDR1 MDHEN and CDR2 SYDVKM. The V segment lost 5 bases and the J segment 5 bases; nucleotides outside the gene matches: 4. The CDR3 is CASSRQGIETQYF. For the CDR3, the DNA is TGTGCCAGCAGTAGACAGGGGATCGAGACCCAGTACTTC.

The chain carries TRBV9 and TRBJ2-3; 7 nucleotides match TRBD1. The CDR3 has 15 amino acids. V was clipped by 3 bases and J by 4 bases; unmatched bases: 8. The germline gives CDR1 SGDLS, CDR2 YYNGEE. The CDR3 DNA is TGTGCCAGCAGCGCTAGTTGGACAGGAGCAGATACGCAGTATTTT. Encoded protein: CASSASWTGADTQYF.

The J gene is TRBJ2-7, the V gene TRBV7-9; TRBD1 aligns across 7 bases. This CDR3 has 15 residues. V lost 5 bases and J lost 7; bases outside the gene matches: 14. The germline CDR1 and CDR2 sequences are SEHNR and FQNEAQ (reference sequence). CDR3 DNA sequence: TGTGCCAGCAGCCCTGGGGTGGGACAGTCTTCGGAGCAGTACTTC. Its protein product is CASSPGVGQSSEQYF.

The chain employs TRBV27 and TRBJ2-2; 9 bases map to TRBD1. The CDR3 loop spans 16 amino acids. CDR1 and CDR2 from the germline V gene are MNHEY and SMNVEV (reference sequence). The trim removed 4 bases at V and 6 bases at J, leaving 9 bases unmatched. Written as DNA, the CDR3 is TGTGCCAGCAGTTCTTTACAGGGGGCAATCGCCGGGGAGCTGTTTTTT. Residues: CASSSLQGAIAGELFF.

The chain joins TRBV9 to TRBJ2-7; no definite D call. The CDR3 consists of 14 residues. Germline V lookup: CDR1 SGDLS, CDR2 YYNGEE. Trimming removed 0 bases from V and 1 base from J, with 8 bases in between. CDR3 nucleotide sequence: TGTGCCAGCAGCGTAGACGTCTCTTCCTACGAGCAGTACTTC. Translated: CASSVDVSSYEQYF.

V is TRBV19 and J is TRBJ1-3; no reliable D call. This CDR3 spans 13 amino acids. V dropped 3 bases and J dropped 1 base, with 4 bases sitting between them. CDR1 is LNHDA, CDR2 SQIVND, per germline (reference sequence). CDR3 protein: CASSITSGNTIYF. Written as DNA, the CDR3 is TGTGCCAGTAGTATCACGTCTGGAAACACCATATATTTT.

The chain joins TRBV15 to TRBJ1-4; D is unclear. The CDR3 loop spans 14 amino acids. Per germline, CDR1 LNHNV and CDR2 YYDKDF (reference sequence). Trimming took 8 bases from V and 3 from J, leaving 13 bases between them. In DNA form, the CDR3 reads TGTGCCACCCGTCTTGACATGGCTAATGAAAAACTGTTTTTT. It specifies CATRLDMANEKLFF.

The chain uses TRBV5-1 and TRBJ2-5; TRBD1 matches 8 bases. The CDR3 length is 15 residues. V trimming: 4 bases; J trimming: 1 base; junction bases outside the gene matches: 6. Germline V gene data show CDR1 as SGHRS and CDR2 as YFSETQ. Written as DNA, the CDR3 is TGCGCCAGCAGCATGCAAGGACAGGGCCAAGAGACCCAGTACTTC. Protein product: CASSMQGQGQETQYF.

The gene calls are TRBV9 and TRBJ2-1, with TRBD2 matching over 7 bases. From germline, CDR1 is SGDLS and CDR2 YYNGEE. Losses at the gene ends were 2 bases for V and 9 bases for J; bases not matched to a gene: 11. The CDR3 contains 15 residues. CDR3 loop: CASSVEGRESAEQFF. CDR3 coding DNA: TGTGCCAGCAGCGTCGAGGGGCGGGAGTCAGCTGAGCAGTTCTTC.

The chain joins TRBV7-3 to TRBJ2-2, with no clear D. CDR3 length equals 14 residues. CDR1 is SGHTA and CDR2 is FQGTGA in the germline V gene. Trimming removed 4 bases at V and 0 bases at J, with 6 bases between. CDR3 protein: CASSWGPNTGELFF. As DNA, the CDR3 is TGTGCCAGCAGCTGGGGTCCGAACACCGGGGAGCTGTTTTTT.

This clone was seen just once. A junction end diverges from the germline sequence, so it may reflect a read error. V is TRBV7-7 and J is TRBJ2-7, with a weak D call TRBD1 (5 bases). The CDR3 is made up of 13 amino acids. The V gene's germline CDR1 is SSHAT and CDR2 FNYEAQ (reference sequence). CDR3 coding DNA: TGTGCTAGCAGTCAGGGTCCCCCGGGTGAGCAGTACTTC. Its protein is CASSQGPPGEQYF.

The V call is TRBV4-2, the J call TRBJ2-1; TRBD2 aligns across 7 bases. CDR3 length: 16 residues. CDR1 is LGHNA and CDR2 is YNFKEQ in the germline V gene. V dropped 0 bases and J dropped 3; count of bases not matched to a gene: 5. The CDR3 reads CASSQDPSGLYNEQFF. For the CDR3, the DNA is TGTGCCAGCAGCCAAGATCCTAGCGGCCTCTACAATGAGCAGTTCTTC.

V is TRBV4-3 and J is TRBJ1-4; D remains ambiguous. Trimming took off 0 bases at V and 5 bases at J, with 10 bases between the two ends. Germline lookup yields CDR1 LGHNA and CDR2 YSLEER. The length of the CDR3 is 15 residues. The CDR3 DNA sequence: TGCGCCAGCAGCCAAGACTACAGTCGGAATGAAAAACTGTTTTTT. As protein: CASSQDYSRNEKLFF.

The chain employs TRBV28 and TRBJ2-5; tentative D call: TRBD2 (6 bases). Deletions cut 7 bases from V and 2 bases from J, with 8 bases between. CDR3 length: 12 amino acids. Germline values: CDR1 MDHEN, CDR2 SYDVKM. The CDR3 loop reads CASKEGQETQYF. Here the CDR3 DNA reads TGTGCCAGCAAGGAGGGTCAAGAGACCCAGTACTTC.

V gene TRBV6-5 combines with J gene TRBJ1-1, with unresolved D. This CDR3 comprises 13 residues. The germline gives CDR1 MNHEY, CDR2 SVGAGI. Trimming took 6 bases from V and 0 from J, leaving 8 bases between them. The DNA of the CDR3 is TGTGCCAGCAGCCTCCACTTGAACACTGAAGCTTTCTTT. It encodes CASSLHLNTEAFF.

This clone was counted between two and nine times. This chain uses TRBV6-5 with TRBJ1-6, with D possibly being TRBD1 (5 bases). The CDR3 has 13 residues. V lost 6 bases to trimming and J lost 7 bases, with 10 bases between them. CDR1 is MNHEY and CDR2 is SVGAGI in the germline V gene. The CDR3 reads CASSGQGNSPLHF. The DNA for the CDR3 is TGTGCCAGCAGCGGACAAGGGAATTCACCCCTCCACTTT.